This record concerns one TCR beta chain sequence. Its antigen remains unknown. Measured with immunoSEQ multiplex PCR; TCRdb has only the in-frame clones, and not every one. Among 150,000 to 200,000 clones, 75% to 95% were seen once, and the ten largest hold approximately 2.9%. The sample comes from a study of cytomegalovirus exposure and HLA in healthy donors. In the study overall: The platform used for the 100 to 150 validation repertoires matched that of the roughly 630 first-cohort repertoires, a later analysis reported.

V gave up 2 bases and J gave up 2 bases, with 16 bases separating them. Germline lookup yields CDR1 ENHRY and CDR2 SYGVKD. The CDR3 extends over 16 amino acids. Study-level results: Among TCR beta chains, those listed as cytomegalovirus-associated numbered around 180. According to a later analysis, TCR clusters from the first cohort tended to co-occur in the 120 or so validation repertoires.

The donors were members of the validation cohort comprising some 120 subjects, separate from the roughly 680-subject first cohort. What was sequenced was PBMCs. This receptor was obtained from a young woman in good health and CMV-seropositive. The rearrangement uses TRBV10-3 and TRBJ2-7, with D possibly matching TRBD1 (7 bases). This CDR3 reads CAISEGGTAFTYEQYF. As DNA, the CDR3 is TGTGCCATCAGTGAGGGGGGGACAGCGTTTACCTACGAGCAGTACTTC.